This T cell receptor (beta chain) was profiled in a study of blood T cell repertoires in COVID-19. At the level of the study: T cells, B-cell-depleted T cells, or PBMCs provided the cDNA or gDNA that served as material.

Generated by immunoSEQ multiplex PCR, the TCRdb table keeps only in-frame clones and is missing some. The sample holds 80,000 to 95,000 clones, 85% to 90% seen once. The germline CDR1 and CDR2 sequences are SGHDT and YYEEEE. Germline trimming cut 1 base from V and 7 bases from J; bases unmatched to any gene: 7. This CDR3 has 15 amino acids. The chain employs TRBV5-6 and TRBJ1-5; 8 bases line up with TRBD1. This clonotype originated in a woman of 80 years or more in a cohort sampled during active or convalescent COVID-19. The sample consisted of peripheral blood. The CDR3 sequence: CASSLTDRVEQPQHF. The CDR3 DNA reads TGTGCCAGCAGCTTGACGGACAGGGTGGAGCAGCCCCAGCATTTT.